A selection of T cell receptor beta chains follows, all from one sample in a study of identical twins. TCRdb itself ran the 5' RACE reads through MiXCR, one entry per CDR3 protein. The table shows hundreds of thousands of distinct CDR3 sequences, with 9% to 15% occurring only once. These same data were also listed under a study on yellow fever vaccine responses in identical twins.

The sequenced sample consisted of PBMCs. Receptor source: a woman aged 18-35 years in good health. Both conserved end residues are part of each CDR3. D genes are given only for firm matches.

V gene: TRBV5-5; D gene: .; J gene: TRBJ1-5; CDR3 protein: CASSATPVQPQHF
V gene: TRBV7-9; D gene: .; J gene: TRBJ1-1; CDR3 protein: CASSFGEGSMNTEAFF
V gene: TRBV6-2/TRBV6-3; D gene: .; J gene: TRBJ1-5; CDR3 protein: CASGPGNQPQHF
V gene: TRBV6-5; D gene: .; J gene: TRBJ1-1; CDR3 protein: CASSSRRTGMAEAFF
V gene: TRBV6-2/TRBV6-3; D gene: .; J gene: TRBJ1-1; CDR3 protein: CASSLLSSEAFF
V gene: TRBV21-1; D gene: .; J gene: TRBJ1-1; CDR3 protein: CASRQDSLEMNTEAFF
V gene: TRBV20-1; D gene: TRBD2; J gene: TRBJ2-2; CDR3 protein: CSARVASGQAANTGELFF
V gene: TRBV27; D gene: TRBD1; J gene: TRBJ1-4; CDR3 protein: CASSFAGTGGEKLFF
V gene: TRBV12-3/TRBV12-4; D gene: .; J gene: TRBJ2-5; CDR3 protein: CASSFSVKGPQETQYF
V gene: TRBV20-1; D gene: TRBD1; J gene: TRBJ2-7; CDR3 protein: CSAAGTGSYEQYF
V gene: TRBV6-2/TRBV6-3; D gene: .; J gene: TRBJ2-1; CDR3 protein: CASSIPRNEQFF
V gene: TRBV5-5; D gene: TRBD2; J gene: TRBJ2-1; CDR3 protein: CASSPTPSGRAFNEQFF
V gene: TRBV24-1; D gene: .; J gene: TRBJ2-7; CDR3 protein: CATSDPTSGVYEQYF
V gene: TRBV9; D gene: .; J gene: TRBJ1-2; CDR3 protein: CASSVLNYGYTF
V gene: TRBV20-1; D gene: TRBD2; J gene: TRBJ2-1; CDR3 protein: CSAPAGGDLYNEQFF
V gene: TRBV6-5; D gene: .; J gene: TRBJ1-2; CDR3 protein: CASSWDIANYGYTF
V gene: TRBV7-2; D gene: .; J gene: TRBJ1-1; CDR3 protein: CASSLVVGGTWAFF
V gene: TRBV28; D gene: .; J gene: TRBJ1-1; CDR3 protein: CASRTSPLRGTEAFF
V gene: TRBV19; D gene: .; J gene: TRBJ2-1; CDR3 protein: CASSARTTSPKNNEQFF
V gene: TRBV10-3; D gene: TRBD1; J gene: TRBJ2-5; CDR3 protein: CAISEYEGAVSFQETQYF
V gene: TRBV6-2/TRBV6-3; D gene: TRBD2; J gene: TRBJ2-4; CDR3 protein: CASSRTSGGGNIQYF
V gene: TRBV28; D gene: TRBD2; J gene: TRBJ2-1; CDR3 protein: CASSFLTSGSTYNEQFF
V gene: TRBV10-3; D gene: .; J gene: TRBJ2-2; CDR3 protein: CAISVSETTGELFF
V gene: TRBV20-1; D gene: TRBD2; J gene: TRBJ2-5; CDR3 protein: CSAGGGLAGRETQYF
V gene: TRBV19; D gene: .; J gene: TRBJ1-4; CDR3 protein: CASSIRSNEKLFF
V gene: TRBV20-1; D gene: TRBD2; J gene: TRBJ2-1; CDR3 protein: CSAVGGNEQFF
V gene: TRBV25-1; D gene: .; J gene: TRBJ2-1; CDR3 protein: CASSDAEGLWNEQFF
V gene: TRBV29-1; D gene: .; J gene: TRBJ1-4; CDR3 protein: CSVGQYNEKLFF
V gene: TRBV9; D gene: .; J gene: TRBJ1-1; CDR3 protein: CASSAGSF
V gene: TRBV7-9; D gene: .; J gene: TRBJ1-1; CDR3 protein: CASSSNPAQNTEAFF
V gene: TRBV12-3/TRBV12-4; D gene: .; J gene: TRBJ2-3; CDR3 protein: CASTWGSGADTQYF
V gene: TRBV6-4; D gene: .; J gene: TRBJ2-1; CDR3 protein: CASSDSEWEVGEQFF
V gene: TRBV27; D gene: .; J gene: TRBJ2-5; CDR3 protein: CASSLVGPGAQYF
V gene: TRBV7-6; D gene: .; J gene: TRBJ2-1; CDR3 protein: CASSLSVKANEQFF
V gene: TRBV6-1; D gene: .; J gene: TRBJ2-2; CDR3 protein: CASLGAITGELFF
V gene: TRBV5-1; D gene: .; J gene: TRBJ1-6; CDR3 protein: CASSLGTRGSPLHF
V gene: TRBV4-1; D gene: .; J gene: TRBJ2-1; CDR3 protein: CASRSRAAYNEQFF
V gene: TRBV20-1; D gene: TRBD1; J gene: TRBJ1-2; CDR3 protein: CSAEPQGDYGYTF
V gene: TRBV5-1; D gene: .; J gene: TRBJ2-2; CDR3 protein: CASSHNQVSRGGTGELFF
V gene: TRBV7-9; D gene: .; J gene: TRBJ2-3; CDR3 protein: CASSYTRLESTDTQYF